The TCR beta chain under discussion was sequenced for a study of cytomegalovirus exposure and HLA in healthy donors. Whole-study context: Later analysis reported that the roughly 120 validation repertoires shared the platform of the 650 to 700 first-cohort repertoires.

With 2 bases removed from V and 12 bases from J, the gap between germline ends came to 14 bases. This CDR3 is 13 amino acids long. Germline loops: CDR1 KGHSH, CDR2 LQKENI. In regard to this clone: What it binds is not known.

General observations from the study: In vitro, a few CMV-associated chains proved specific for CMV antigens. Altogether, 150 to 200 TCR beta chains were recorded as cytomegalovirus-associated.

Data came from immunoSEQ multiplex PCR; TCRdb stores just in-frame clones and leaves some out. Here the sample spans 250,000 to 350,000 clones, 86% being singletons. From the roughly 120-subject validation cohort, which was separate from the roughly 670-subject first cohort, the donors were drawn. Material for sequencing was PBMCs. This chain uses TRBV18 with TRBJ2-1; a weak D match, TRBD1 (6 bases). This TCR came from a woman aged 18-29 years in good health and CMV-seronegative. In nucleotides, the CDR3 is TGTGCCAGCTCACCAGGGGTGTTAGGGGGGCAGTTCTTC. Translated, it gives CASSPGVLGGQFF.